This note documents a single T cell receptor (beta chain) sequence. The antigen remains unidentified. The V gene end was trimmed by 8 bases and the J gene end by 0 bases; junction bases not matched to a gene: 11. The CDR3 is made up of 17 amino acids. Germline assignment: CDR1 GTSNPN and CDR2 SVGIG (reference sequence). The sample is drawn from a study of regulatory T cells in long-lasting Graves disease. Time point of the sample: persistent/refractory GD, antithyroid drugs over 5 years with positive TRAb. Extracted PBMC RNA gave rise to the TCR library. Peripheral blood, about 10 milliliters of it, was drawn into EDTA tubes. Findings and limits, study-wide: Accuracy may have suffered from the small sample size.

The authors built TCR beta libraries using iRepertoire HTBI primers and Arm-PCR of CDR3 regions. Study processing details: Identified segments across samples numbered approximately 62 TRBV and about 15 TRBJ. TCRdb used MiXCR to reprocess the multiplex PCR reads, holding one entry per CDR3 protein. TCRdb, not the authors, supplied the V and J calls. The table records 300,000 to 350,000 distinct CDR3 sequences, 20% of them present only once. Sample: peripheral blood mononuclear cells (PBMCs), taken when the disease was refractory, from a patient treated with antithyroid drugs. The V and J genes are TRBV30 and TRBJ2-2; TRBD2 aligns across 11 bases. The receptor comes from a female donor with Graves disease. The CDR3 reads CARTGLAGQPNTGELFF. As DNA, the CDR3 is TGTGCCCGGACAGGACTAGCGGGCCAACCGAACACCGGGGAGCTGTTTTTT.